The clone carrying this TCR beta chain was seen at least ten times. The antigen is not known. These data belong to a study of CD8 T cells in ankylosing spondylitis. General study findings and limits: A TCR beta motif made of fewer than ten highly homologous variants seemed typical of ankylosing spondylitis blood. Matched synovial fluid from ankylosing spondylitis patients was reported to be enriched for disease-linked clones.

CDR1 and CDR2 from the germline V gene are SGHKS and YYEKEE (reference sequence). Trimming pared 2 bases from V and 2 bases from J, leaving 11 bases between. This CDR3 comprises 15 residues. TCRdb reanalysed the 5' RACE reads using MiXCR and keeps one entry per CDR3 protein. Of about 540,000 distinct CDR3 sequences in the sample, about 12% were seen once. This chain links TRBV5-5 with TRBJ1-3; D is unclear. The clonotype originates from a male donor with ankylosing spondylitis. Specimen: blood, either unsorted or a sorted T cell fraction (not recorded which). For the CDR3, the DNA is TGTGCCAGCAGCTTTCCCGACGGAGCTGGAAACACCATATATTTT. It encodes CASSFPDGAGNTIYF. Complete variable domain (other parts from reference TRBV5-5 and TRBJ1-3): DAGVTQSPTHLIKTRGQQVTLRCSPISGHKSVSWYQQVLGQGPQFIFQYYEKEERGRGNFPDRFSARQFPNYSSELNVNALLLGDSALYLCASSFPDGAGNTIYFGEGSWLTVV.